Sequencing of this T cell receptor (beta chain) was carried out in a study of blood T cell repertoires in COVID-19. Background on the study: Donors in the United States, Italy and Spain gave samples during acute or convalescent COVID-19. PBMCs, B-cell-depleted T cells, or T cells were the source of the cDNA or gDNA that made up the material.

In the source study's methods: Reference gene primers were amplified, and this amplification served to estimate nucleated cell counts. Sequencing was performed with immunoSEQ multiplex PCR; in TCRdb, only in-frame clones are kept and a portion is missing. V and J calls and clone size are copied from that table; D and trimming were computed from the DNA. The data hold 150,000 to 170,000 clones, with roughly 71% observed a single time. The CDR3 sequence is 15 residues long. Trimming took 2 bases from V and 3 from J, leaving 13 bases between them. Germline CDR1 and CDR2: LGHNA and YSLEER. Sample: peripheral blood. The clonotype was recovered from a woman older than 75 with acute or convalescent COVID-19. The chain joins TRBV4-3 to TRBJ1-1; the D gene is possibly TRBD1 (6 bases). CDR3 sequence: CASSQSSYRDTEAFF. The DNA of the CDR3 is TGCGCCAGCAGCCAATCGTCATACAGGGACACTGAAGCTTTCTTT.